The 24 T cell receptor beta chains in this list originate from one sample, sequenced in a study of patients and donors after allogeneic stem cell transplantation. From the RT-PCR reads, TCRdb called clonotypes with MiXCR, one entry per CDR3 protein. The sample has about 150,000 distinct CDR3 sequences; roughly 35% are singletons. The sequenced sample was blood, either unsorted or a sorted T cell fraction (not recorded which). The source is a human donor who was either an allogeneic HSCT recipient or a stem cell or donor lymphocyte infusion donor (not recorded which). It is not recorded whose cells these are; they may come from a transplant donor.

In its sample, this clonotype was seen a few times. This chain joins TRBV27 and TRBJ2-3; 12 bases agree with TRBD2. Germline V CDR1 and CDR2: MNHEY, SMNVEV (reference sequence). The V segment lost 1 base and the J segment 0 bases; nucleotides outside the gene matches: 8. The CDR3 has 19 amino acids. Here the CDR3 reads CASSLFPTSGGTSTDTQYF. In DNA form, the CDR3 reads TGTGCCAGCAGTTTATTCCCGACTAGCGGGGGCACTAGCACAGATACGCAGTATTTT.

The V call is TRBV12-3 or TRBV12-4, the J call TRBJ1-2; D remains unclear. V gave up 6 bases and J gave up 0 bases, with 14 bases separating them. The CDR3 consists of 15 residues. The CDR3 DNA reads TGTGCCAGCAGGCCGCAGGAGTCTCCTAACTATGGCTACACCTTC. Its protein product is CASRPQESPNYGYTF.

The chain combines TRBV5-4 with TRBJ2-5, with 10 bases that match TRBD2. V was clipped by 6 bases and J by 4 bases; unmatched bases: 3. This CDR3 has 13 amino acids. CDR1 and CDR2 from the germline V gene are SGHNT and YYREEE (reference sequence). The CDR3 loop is CASKSSGGETQYF. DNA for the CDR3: TGTGCCAGCAAATCTAGCGGGGGAGAGACCCAGTACTTC.

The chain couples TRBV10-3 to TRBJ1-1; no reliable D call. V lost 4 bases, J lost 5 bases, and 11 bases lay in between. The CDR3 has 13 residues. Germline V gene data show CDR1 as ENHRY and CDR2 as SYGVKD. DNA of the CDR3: TGTGCCATCAGTGGTAGGGTCAAAACTGAAGCTTTCTTT. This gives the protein CAISGRVKTEAFF.

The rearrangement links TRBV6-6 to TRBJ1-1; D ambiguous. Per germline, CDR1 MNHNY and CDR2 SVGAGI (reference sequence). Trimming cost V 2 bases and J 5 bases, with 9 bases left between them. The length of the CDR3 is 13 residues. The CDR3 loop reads CASSYPGGTEAFF. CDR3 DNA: TGTGCCAGCAGTTACCCCGGTGGGACTGAAGCTTTCTTT.

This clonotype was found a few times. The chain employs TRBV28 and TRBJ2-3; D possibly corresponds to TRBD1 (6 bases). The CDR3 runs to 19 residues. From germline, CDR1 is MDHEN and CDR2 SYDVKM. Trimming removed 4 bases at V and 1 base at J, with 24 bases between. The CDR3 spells CASSWTLIDTGIGTDTQYF. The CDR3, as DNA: TGTGCCAGCAGTTGGACCTTAATCGACACAGGGATTGGCACAGATACGCAGTATTTT.

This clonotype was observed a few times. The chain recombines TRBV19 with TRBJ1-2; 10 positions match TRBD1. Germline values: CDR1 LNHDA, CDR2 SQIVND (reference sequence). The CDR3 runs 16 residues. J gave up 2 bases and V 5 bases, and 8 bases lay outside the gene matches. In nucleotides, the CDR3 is TGTGCCAGTAGTCCAGCTCCGGGACAGGGGAACTATGGCTACACCTTC. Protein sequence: CASSPAPGQGNYGYTF.

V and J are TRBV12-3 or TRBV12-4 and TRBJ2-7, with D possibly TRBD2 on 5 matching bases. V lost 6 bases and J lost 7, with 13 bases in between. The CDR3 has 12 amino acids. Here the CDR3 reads CASRDSEVEQYF. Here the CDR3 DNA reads TGTGCCAGCAGGGACTCGGAGGTGGAGCAGTACTTC.

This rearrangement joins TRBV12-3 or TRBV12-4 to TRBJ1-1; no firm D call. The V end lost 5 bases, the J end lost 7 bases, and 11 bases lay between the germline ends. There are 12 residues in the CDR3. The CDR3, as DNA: TGTGCCAGCAGTATAAAGGTGGGTGAAGCTTTCTTT. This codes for CASSIKVGEAFF.

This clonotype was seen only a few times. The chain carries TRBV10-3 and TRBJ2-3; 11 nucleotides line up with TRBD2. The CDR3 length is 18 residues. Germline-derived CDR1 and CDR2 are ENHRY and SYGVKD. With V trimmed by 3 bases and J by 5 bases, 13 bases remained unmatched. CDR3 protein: CAISDQISLAGDIDTQYF. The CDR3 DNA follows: TGTGCCATCAGTGATCAGATTTCACTAGCGGGGGATATAGATACGCAGTATTTT.

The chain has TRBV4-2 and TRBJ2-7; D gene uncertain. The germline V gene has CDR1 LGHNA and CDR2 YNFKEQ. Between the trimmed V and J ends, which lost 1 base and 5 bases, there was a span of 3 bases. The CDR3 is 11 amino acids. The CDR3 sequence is CASSQGNEQYF. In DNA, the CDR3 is TGTGCCAGCAGCCAAGGAAACGAGCAGTACTTC.

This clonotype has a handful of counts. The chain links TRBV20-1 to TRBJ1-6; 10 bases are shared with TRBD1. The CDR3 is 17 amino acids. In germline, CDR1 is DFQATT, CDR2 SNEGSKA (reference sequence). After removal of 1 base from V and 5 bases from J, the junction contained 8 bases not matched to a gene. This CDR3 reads CSARVPGTGANNSPLHF. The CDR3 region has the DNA TGCAGTGCTAGAGTCCCCGGGACAGGGGCCAATAATTCACCCCTCCACTTT.

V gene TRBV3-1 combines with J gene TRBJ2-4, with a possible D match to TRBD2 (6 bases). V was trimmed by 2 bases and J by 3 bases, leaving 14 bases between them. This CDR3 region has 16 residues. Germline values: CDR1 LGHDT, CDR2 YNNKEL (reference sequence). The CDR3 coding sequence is TGTGCCAGCAGCCAACTGGCGGGGTCCGGCAAAAACATTCAGTACTTC. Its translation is CASSQLAGSGKNIQYF.

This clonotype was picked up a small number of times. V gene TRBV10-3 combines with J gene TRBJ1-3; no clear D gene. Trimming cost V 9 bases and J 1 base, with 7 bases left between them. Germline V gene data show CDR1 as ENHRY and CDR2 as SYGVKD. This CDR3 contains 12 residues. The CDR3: CAMGRSGNTIYF. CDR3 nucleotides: TGTGCCATGGGAAGATCTGGAAACACCATATATTTT.

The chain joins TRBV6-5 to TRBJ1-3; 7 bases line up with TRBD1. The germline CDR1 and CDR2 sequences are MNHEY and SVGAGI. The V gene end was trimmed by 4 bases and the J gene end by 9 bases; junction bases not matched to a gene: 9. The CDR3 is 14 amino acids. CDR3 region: CASSFTNQGGTIYF. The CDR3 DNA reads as TGTGCCAGCAGTTTCACAAACCAGGGGGGCACCATATATTTT.

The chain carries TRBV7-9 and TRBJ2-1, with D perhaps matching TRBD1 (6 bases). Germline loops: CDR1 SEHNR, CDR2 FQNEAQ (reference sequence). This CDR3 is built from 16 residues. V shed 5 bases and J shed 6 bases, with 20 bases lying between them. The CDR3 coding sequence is TGTGCCAGCAGCCCCCATGGGGTTGGGGGCCTCAATGAGCAGTTCTTC. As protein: CASSPHGVGGLNEQFF. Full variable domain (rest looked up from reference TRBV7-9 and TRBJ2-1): DTGVSQNPRHKITKRGQNVTFRCDPISEHNRLYWYRQTLGQGPEFLTYFQNEAQLEKSRLLSDRFSAERPKGSFSTLEIQRTEQGDSAMYLCASSPHGVGGLNEQFFGPGTRLTVL.

The CDR3 DNA is TGTGCCAGCACCCTATGGGTGGGACAGGGCGTTCACACTGAAGCTTTCTTT. Translation gives CASTLWVGQGVHTEAFF. This chain uses TRBV11-2 with TRBJ1-1, with 9 nucleotides matching TRBD1. This CDR3 is 17 amino acids long. Trimming took 7 bases from V and 3 from J; bases not matched to a gene: 15. Germline CDR1 is SGHAT and CDR2 is FQNNGV.

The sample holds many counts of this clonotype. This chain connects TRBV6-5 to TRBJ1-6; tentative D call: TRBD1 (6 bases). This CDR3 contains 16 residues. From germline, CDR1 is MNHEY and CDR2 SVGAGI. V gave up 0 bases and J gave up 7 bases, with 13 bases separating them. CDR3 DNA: TGTGCCAGCAGTTACTCAAGGGGGGCGCGAAATTCACCCCTCCACTTT. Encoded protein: CASSYSRGARNSPLHF.

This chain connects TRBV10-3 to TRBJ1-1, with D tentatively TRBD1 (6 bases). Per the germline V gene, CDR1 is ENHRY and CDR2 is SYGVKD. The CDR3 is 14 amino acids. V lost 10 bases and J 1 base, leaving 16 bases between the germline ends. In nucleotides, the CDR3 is TGTGCCACCCAAGAGGGGGGGGCGAACACTGAAGCTTTCTTT. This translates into CATQEGGANTEAFF.

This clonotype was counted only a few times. CDR3 residues: CSVGQGAYGQPQHF. The CDR3 coding sequence is TGCAGCGTTGGCCAGGGGGCGTATGGACAGCCCCAGCATTTT. The chain joins TRBV29-1 to TRBJ1-5, with 8 bases aligning to TRBD1. The germline CDR1 and CDR2 sequences are SQVTM and ANQGSEA. J gave up 7 bases and V 4 bases, and 9 bases lay outside the gene matches. This CDR3 contains 14 residues.

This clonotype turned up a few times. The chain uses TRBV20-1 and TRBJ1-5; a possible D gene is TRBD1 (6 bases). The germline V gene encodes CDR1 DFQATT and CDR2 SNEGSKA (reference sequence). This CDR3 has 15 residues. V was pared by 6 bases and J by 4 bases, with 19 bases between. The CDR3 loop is CSAPVGGLINQPQHF. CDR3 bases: TGCAGTGCCCCGGTCGGGGGCCTAATTAATCAGCCCCAGCATTTT.

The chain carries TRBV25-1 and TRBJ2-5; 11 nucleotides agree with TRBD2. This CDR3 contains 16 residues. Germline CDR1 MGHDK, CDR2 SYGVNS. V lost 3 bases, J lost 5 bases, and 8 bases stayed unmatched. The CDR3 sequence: CASSDWLAGGGETQYF. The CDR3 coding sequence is TGTGCCAGCAGTGATTGGCTAGCGGGGGGAGGGGAGACCCAGTACTTC. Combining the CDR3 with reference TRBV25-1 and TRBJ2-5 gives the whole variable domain EADIYQTPRYLVIGTGKKITLECSQTMGHDKMYWYQQDPGMELHLIHYSYGVNSTEKGDLSSESTVSRIRTEHFPLTLESARPSHTSQYLCASSDWLAGGGETQYFGPGTRLLVL.

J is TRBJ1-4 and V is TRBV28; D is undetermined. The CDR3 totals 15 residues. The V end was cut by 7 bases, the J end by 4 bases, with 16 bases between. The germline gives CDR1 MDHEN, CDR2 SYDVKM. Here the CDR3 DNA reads TGTGCCAGCATCTCTCCGACGTCCAGTAATGAAAAACTGTTTTTT. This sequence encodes CASISPTSSNEKLFF.

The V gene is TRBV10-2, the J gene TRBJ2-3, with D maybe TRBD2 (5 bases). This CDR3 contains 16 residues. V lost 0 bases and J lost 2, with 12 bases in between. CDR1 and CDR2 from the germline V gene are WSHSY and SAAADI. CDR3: CASSESQLADTDTQYF. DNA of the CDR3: TGCGCCAGCAGTGAGTCACAGCTAGCCGACACAGATACGCAGTATTTT.